The 3 T cell receptor beta chains given below trace back to one sample, sequenced in a study of blood T cell repertoires in COVID-19. This table comes from immunoSEQ multiplex PCR, and its TCRdb copy is limited to in-frame clones, with some not included. The sample yields some 300,000 clones, around 92% seen once. The sequencing sample was made of PBMCs or T cells enriched from blood (not recorded which). Receptors originate from a woman aged 50 to 60 who had been exposed to COVID-19.

This clone has just a few counts. The chain is built from TRBV3-1 (or the pseudogene TRBV3-2) and TRBJ2-7; the match to TRBD2 covers 7 bases. V dropped 2 bases and J dropped 4; count of bases not matched to a gene: 14. Germline V lookup: CDR1 LGHDT, CDR2 YNNKEL (reference sequence). The CDR3 totals 17 residues. The CDR3 region is CASSQSSVGGKPYEQYF. Written as DNA, the CDR3 is TGTGCCAGCAGCCAATCCTCGGTCGGGGGGAAACCTTACGAGCAGTACTTC.

The V and J genes are TRBV7-2 and TRBJ2-7; 9 nucleotides align to TRBD2. CDR1 and CDR2 (germline): SGHTA, FQGNSA. The CDR3 is 14 amino acids. Losses at the gene ends were 3 bases for V and 5 bases for J; bases not matched to a gene: 5. The CDR3 DNA reads as TGTGCCAGCAGCTTTGCGGGGGGGAGCGACGAGCAGTACTTC. This codes for CASSFAGGSDEQYF.

This clone is a singleton in its sample. The chain combines TRBV7-8 with TRBJ2-5, with 7 bases lining up with TRBD1. This CDR3 has 14 residues. Germline assignment: CDR1 SGHVS and CDR2 FQNEAQ. Trimming removed 6 bases from V and 1 base from J; junction bases left unmatched: 5. The CDR3 sequence is CASSFTGAQETQYF. CDR3 in DNA: TGTGCCAGCAGTTTCACAGGGGCCCAAGAGACCCAGTACTTC. Full variable domain (rest looked up from reference TRBV7-8 and TRBJ2-5): GAGVSQSPRYKVAKRGQDVALRCDPISGHVSLFWYQQALGQGPEFLTYFQNEAQLDKSGLPSDRFFAERPEGSVSTLKIQRTQQEDSAVYLCASSFTGAQETQYFGPGTRLLVL.